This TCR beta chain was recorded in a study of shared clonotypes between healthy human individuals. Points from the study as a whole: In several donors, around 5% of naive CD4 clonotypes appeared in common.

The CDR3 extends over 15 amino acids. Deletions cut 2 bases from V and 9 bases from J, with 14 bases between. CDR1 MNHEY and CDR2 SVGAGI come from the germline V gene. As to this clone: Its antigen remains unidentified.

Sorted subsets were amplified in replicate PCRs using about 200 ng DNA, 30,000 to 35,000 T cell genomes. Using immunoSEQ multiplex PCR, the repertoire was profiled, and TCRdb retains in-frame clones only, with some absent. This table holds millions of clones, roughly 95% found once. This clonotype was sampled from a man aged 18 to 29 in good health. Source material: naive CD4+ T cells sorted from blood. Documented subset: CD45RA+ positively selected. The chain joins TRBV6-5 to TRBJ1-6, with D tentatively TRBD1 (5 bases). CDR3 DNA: TGTGCCAGCAGTTACGAGGGACCTAACCTTTCACCCCTCCACTTT. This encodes CASSYEGPNLSPLHF.